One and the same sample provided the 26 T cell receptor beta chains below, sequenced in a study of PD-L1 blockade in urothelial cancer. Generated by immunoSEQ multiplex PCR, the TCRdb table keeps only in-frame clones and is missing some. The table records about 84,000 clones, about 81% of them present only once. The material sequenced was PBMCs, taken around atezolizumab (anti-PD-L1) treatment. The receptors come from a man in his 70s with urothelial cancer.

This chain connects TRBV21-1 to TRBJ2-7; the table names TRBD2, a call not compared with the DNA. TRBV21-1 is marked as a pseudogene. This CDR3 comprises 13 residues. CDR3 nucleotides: TGTGCCAGCAGCATCGGACTCAAGTACGAGCAGTACTTC. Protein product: CASSIGLKYEQYF.

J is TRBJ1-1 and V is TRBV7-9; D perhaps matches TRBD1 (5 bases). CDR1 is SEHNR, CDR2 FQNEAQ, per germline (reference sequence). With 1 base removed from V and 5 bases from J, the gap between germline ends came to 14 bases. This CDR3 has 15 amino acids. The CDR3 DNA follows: TGTGCCAGCAGCTTAGGGGCAGGGTTGAGGACTGAAGCTTTCTTT. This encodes CASSLGAGLRTEAFF.

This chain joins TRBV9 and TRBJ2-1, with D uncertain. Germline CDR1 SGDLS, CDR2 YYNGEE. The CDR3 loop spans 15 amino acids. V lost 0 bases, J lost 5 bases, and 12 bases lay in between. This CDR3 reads CASSVVPNLDNEQFF. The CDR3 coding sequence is TGTGCCAGCAGCGTAGTACCGAACCTAGACAATGAGCAGTTCTTC. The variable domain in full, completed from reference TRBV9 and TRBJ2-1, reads DSGVTQTPKHLITATGQRVTLRCSPRSGDLSVYWYQQSLDQGLQFLIQYYNGEERAKGNILERFSAQQFPDLHSELNLSSLELGDSALYFCASSVVPNLDNEQFFGPGTRLTVL.

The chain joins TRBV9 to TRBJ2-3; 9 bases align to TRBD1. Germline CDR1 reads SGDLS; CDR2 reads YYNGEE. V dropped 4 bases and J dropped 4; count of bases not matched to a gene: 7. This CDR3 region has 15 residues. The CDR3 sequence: CASSLQDRGSDTQYF. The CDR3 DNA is TGTGCCAGCAGCTTACAAGACAGGGGGTCAGATACGCAGTATTTT. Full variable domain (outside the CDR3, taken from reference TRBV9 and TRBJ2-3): DSGVTQTPKHLITATGQRVTLRCSPRSGDLSVYWYQQSLDQGLQFLIQYYNGEERAKGNILERFSAQQFPDLHSELNLSSLELGDSALYFCASSLQDRGSDTQYFGPGTRLTVL.

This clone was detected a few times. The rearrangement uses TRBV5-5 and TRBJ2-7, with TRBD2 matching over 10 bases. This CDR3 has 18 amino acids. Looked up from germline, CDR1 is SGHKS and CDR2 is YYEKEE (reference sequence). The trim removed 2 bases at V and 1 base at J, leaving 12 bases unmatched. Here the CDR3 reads CASSLIGVGTSDSYEQYF. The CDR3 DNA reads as TGTGCCAGCAGCTTAATCGGTGTCGGGACTAGCGATTCCTACGAGCAGTACTTC.

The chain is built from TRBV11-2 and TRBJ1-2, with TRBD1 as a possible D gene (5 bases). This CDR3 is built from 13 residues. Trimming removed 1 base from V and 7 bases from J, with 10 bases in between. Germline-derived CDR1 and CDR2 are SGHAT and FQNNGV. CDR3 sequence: CASSLVGEGGYTF. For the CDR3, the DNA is TGTGCCAGCAGCTTAGTGGGGGAGGGTGGCTACACCTTC.

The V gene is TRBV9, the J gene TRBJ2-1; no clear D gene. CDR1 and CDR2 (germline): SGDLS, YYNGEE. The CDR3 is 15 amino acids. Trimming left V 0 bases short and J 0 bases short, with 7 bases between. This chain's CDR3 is CASSVGLNSYNEQFF. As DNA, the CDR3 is TGTGCCAGCAGCGTAGGGCTGAACTCCTACAATGAGCAGTTCTTC.

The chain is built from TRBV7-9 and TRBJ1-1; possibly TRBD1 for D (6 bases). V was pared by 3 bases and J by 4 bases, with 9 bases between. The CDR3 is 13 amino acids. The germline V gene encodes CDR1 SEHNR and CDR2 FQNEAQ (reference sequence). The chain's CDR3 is CASSLGGGTEAFF. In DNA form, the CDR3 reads TGTGCCAGCAGCTTGGGAGGGGGCACTGAAGCTTTCTTT. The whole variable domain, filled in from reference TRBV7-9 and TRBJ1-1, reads DTGVSQNPRHKITKRGQNVTFRCDPISEHNRLYWYRQTLGQGPEFLTYFQNEAQLEKSRLLSDRFSAERPKGSFSTLEIQRTEQGDSAMYLCASSLGGGTEAFFGQGTRLTVV.

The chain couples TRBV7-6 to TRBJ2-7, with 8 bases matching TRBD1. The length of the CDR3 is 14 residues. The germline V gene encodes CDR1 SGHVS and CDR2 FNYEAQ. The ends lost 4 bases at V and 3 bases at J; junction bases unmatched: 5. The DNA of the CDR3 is TGTGCCAGCAGCTGGGGACAGGAGGACTACGAGCAGTACTTC. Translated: CASSWGQEDYEQYF.

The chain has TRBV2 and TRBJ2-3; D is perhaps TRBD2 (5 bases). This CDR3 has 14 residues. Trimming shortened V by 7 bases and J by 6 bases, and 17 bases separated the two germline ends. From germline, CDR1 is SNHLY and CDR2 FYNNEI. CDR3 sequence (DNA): TGTGCCAGCACTCCAACTTACGGCGGGGATACGCAGTATTTT. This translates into CASTPTYGGDTQYF.

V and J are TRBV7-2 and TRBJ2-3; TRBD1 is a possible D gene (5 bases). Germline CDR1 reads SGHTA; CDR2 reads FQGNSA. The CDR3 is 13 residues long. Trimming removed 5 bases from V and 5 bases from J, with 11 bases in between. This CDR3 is CASSRQIQDTQYF. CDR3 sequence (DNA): TGTGCCAGCAGCCGACAGATCCAAGATACGCAGTATTTT.

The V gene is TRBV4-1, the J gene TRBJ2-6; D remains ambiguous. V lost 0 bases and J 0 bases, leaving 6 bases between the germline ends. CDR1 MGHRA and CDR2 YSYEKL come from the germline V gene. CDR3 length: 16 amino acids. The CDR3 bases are TGCGCCAGCAGCCAAGATCGGAGCTCTGGGGCCAACGTCCTGACTTTC. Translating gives CASSQDRSSGANVLTF.

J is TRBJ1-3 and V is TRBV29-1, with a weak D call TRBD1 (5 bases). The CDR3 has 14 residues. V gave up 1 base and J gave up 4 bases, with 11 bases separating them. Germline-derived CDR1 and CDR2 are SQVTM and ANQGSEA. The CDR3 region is CSVEGGGVGNTIYF. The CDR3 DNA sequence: TGCAGCGTTGAAGGGGGGGGAGTGGGAAACACCATATATTTT. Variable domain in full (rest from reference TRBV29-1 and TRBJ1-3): SAVISQKPSRDICQRGTSLTIQCQVDSQVTMMFWYRQQPGQSLTLIATANQGSEATYESGFVIDKFPISRPNLTFSTLTVSNMSPEDSSIYLCSVEGGGVGNTIYFGEGSWLTVV.

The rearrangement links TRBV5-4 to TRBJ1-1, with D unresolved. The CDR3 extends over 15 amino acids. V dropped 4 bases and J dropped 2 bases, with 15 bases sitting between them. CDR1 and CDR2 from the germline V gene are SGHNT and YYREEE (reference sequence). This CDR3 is CASSQEVGSNTEAFF. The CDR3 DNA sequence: TGTGCCAGCAGCCAAGAGGTGGGGAGCAACACTGAAGCTTTCTTT.

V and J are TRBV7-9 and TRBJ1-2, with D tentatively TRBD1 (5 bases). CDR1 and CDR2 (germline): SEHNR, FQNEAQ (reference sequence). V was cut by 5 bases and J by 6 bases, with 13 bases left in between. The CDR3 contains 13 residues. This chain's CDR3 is CASSRGGSDGYTF. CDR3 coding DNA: TGTGCCAGCAGCCGGGGGGGGAGTGATGGCTACACCTTC. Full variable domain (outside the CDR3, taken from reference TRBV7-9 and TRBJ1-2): DTGVSQNPRHKITKRGQNVTFRCDPISEHNRLYWYRQTLGQGPEFLTYFQNEAQLEKSRLLSDRFSAERPKGSFSTLEIQRTEQGDSAMYLCASSRGGSDGYTFGSGTRLTVV.

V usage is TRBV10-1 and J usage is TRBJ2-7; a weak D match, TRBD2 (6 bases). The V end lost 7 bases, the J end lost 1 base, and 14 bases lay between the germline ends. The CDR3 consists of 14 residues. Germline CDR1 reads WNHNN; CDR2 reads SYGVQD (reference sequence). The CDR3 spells CASTYLATSYEQYF. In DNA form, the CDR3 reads TGCGCCAGCACCTATCTAGCGACTTCCTACGAGCAGTACTTC.

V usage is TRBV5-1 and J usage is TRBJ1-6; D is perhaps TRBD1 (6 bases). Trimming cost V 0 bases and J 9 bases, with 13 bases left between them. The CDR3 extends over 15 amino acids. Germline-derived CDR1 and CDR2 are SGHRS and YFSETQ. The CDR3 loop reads CASSLEGGGSSPLHF. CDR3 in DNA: TGCGCCAGCAGCTTGGAAGGGGGGGGCAGTTCACCCCTCCACTTT.

This chain's CDR3 is CASSFTGTSGDTQYF. CDR3 in DNA: TGTGCCAGCAGCTTCACCGGGACTAGCGGGGATACGCAGTATTTT. The J gene is TRBJ2-3, the V gene TRBV11-2; TRBD2 matches 12 bases. The J segment lost 6 bases and the V segment lost 3 bases, leaving 4 bases of the junction unmatched. Germline loops: CDR1 SGHAT, CDR2 FQNNGV. This CDR3 spans 15 amino acids.

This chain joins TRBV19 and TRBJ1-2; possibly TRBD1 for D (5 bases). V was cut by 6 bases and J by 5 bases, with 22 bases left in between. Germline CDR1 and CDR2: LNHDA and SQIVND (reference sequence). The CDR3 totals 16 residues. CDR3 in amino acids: CASSNSRTRLGYGYTF. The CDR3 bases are TGTGCCAGTAGCAACTCTCGGACAAGGCTAGGGTATGGCTACACCTTC.

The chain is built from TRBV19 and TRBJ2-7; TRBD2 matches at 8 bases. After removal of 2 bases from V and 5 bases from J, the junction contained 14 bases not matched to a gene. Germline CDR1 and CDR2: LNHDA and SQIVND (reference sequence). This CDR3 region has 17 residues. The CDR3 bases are TGTGCCAGTAGTATAAACCCCCCAGCGGGAGTCGATAACGAGCAGTACTTC. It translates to CASSINPPAGVDNEQYF.

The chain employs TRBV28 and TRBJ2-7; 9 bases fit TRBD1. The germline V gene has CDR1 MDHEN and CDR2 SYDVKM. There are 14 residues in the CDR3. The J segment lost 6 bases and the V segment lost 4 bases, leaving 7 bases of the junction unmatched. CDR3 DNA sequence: TGTGCCAGCAGTTCGGGACAGGGACATGGCGAGCAGTACTTC. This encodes CASSSGQGHGEQYF.

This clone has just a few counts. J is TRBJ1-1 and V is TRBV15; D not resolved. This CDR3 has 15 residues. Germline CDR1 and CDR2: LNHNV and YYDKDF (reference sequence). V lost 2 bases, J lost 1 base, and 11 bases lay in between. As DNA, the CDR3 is TGTGCCACCAGCAGACCCACGAGGGAGAACACTGAAGCTTTCTTT. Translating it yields CATSRPTRENTEAFF.

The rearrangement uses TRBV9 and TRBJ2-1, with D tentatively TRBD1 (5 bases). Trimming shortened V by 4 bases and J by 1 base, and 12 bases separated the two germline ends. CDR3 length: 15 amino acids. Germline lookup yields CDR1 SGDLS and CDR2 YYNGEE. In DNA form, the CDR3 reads TGTGCCAGCAGCTGGGCTGGGGCTTCCTACAATGAGCAGTTCTTC. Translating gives CASSWAGASYNEQFF.

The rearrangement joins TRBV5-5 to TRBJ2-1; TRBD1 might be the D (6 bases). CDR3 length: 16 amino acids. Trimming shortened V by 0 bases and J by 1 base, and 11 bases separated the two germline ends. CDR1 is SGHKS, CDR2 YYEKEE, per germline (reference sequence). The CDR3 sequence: CASSLVGRGSYNEQFF. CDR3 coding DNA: TGTGCCAGCAGCTTGGTAGGCAGGGGTTCCTACAATGAGCAGTTCTTC.

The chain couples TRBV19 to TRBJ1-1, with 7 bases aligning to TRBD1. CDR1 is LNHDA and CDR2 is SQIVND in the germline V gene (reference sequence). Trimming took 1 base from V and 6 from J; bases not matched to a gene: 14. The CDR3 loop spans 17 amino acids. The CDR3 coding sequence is TGTGCCAGTAGTATAGGACCTAGGGGGCAAACTTCCCCTGAAGCTTTCTTT. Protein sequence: CASSIGPRGQTSPEAFF.

Here the CDR3 reads CASSPIQAQETQYF. CDR3 bases: TGTGCCAGCTCACCAATTCAGGCACAAGAGACCCAGTACTTC. This chain connects TRBV18 to TRBJ2-5; D gene uncertain. Trimming removed 2 bases from V and 2 bases from J, with 9 bases in between. CDR1 and CDR2 from the germline V gene are KGHSH and LQKENI. The CDR3 extends over 14 amino acids.